This T cell receptor beta chain comes out of a study of cytomegalovirus exposure and HLA in healthy donors. CDR3 size: 14 residues. V lost 3 bases and J 6 bases, leaving 12 bases between the germline ends. CDR1 SGHRS and CDR2 YFSETQ come from the germline V gene. Study observations and caveats: A previous analysis found most TCR beta V segments productive roughly 87% or roughly 30% of the time. Specificity for CMV antigens was confirmed in vitro for a few of the CMV-associated chains. Follow-up analysis found HLA locus-dependent TCR association rates, highest for DRB1 and lowest for HLA-C.

Worth noting for this clone: Its target is unknown.

Primers for the PCR totalled 60 Vbeta and 13 Jbeta. Original methodology: About 83 million unique TCR beta chains, 10 million to 14 million shared, were counted in a later analysis. Repertoires were generated with immunoSEQ multiplex PCR, while TCRdb's copy carries only in-frame clones and drops some. That table gives V, J and clone size, and the DNA gave D and trimming. The table counts some 120,000 clones; 6.8% lies in the top ten. The chain has TRBV5-1 and TRBJ2-2; D ambiguous. Sequenced input: PBMCs. The receptor comes from a man aged 40-49 years in good health and CMV-seropositive. The CDR3 sequence: CASSSAASAGELFF. The DNA for the CDR3 is TGCGCCAGCAGCTCGGCGGCCTCCGCCGGGGAGCTGTTTTTT.